Following are 14 T cell receptor beta chains from one sample sequenced in a study of naive and memory T cell subsets. Two oligonucleotides, mixed equimolar, formed the beta constant-region primer covering TRBC1 and TRBC2. Four rounds of PCR amplified the ligated cDNA using nested alpha and beta constant-region primers plus SP2. MiXCR was run by TCRdb on the UMI-ligation and nested PCR reads, yielding one entry per CDR3 protein. The data hold 140,000 to 150,000 distinct CDR3 sequences, with roughly 23% observed a single time. Their recognized antigens are unknown. Whole-study results and caveats: Naive repertoires, especially CD8, held a few larger clonotypes, possibly memory cells re-expressing CD45RA.

Sequencing used naive CD4+ T cells from blood. The receptors originated from a human donor in good health.

CDR3 protein: CASSESRTLYEQYF. The CDR3, as DNA: TGCGCCAGCAGTGAGTCGCGGACCCTATACGAGCAGTACTTC. The rearrangement uses TRBV10-1 and TRBJ2-7; D remains unclear. This CDR3 comprises 14 residues. Trimming took off 0 bases at V and 4 bases at J, with 10 bases between the two ends. The germline gives CDR1 WNHNN, CDR2 SYGVQD (reference sequence).

Only one count was recorded for this clonotype. The rearrangement links TRBV20-1 to TRBJ1-3; no firm D call. CDR3 length equals 15 residues. V was trimmed by 5 bases and J by 1 base, leaving 15 bases between them. Germline V gives CDR1 DFQATT, CDR2 SNEGSKA (reference sequence). The CDR3 spells CSAEHQRFSGNTIYF. CDR3 bases: TGCAGTGCTGAGCACCAAAGATTTTCTGGAAACACCATATATTTT.

The rearrangement uses TRBV12-3 or TRBV12-4 and TRBJ2-2, with TRBD1 as a possible D gene (5 bases). The CDR3 covers 15 residues. Trimming removed 2 bases at V and 6 bases at J, with 13 bases between. The CDR3 reads CASSLRGAESGELFF. The CDR3 DNA sequence: TGTGCCAGCAGTTTAAGGGGCGCGGAGTCCGGGGAGCTGTTTTTT.

The rearrangement uses TRBV5-1 and TRBJ1-1; no reliable D call. V lost 4 bases and J lost 4, with 14 bases in between. The CDR3 has 14 residues. CDR1 is SGHRS, CDR2 YFSETQ, per germline. CDR3 sequence (DNA): TGCGCCAGCAGCCCGGGAACAGCGGGCACTGAAGCTTTCTTT. It is translated as CASSPGTAGTEAFF.

The rearrangement joins TRBV10-3 to TRBJ2-3; the match to TRBD2 covers 11 bases. CDR3 length: 15 residues. The J segment lost 7 bases and the V segment lost 10 bases, leaving 13 bases of the junction unmatched. Germline V gene lookup returns CDR1 ENHRY and CDR2 SYGVKD. CDR3 in amino acids: CATGITSGRFYTQYF. The CDR3 region has the DNA TGTGCCACCGGAATAACTAGCGGGAGATTCTATACGCAGTATTTT.

This clonotype has at least ten counts. This chain uses TRBV18 with TRBJ2-3; 9 nucleotides line up with TRBD2. From germline, CDR1 is KGHSH and CDR2 LQKENI. The CDR3 length is 16 residues. V dropped 5 bases and J dropped 5; count of bases not matched to a gene: 11. The CDR3 nucleotides are TGTGCCAGCTCAAGACAGCGGGAGGTGGCGAGAGATACGCAGTATTTT. This codes for CASSRQREVARDTQYF.

The chain joins TRBV19 to TRBJ1-3; the D gene is possibly TRBD1 (5 bases). Trimming left V 5 bases short and J 3 bases short, with 14 bases between. Germline-derived CDR1 and CDR2 are LNHDA and SQIVND (reference sequence). The CDR3 runs 15 residues. CDR3 protein: CASSSAGTDGNTIYF. The CDR3 nucleotides are TGTGCCAGTAGTTCCGCCGGGACGGATGGAAACACCATATATTTT.

V gene TRBV24-1 combines with J gene TRBJ2-1; 9 nucleotides match TRBD2. J was trimmed by 10 bases and V by 3 bases; bases with no gene match: 3. Germline-derived CDR1 and CDR2 are KGHDR and SFDVKD. The CDR3 contains 13 residues. This CDR3 reads CATSDPGLAEQFF. CDR3 nucleotide sequence: TGTGCCACCAGTGATCCCGGACTAGCGGAGCAGTTCTTC.

The sample holds many counts of this clonotype. The chain links TRBV5-1 to TRBJ2-1; D unresolved. CDR3 size: 13 residues. The ends were cut back, 0 bases at V and 8 bases at J, with 9 bases in the middle. The germline V gene has CDR1 SGHRS and CDR2 YFSETQ. The CDR3 DNA is TGCGCCAGCAGCTTGGGGGTTCGGGATGAGCAGTTCTTC. As protein: CASSLGVRDEQFF.

This chain links TRBV20-1 with TRBJ2-2; 14 nucleotides match TRBD2. The CDR3 has 15 amino acids. J gave up 6 bases and V 6 bases, and 6 bases lay outside the gene matches. Germline V gene sequence: CDR1 DFQATT, CDR2 SNEGSKA (reference sequence). Here the CDR3 reads CSAGRTSGRSGELFF. The CDR3 coding sequence is TGCAGTGCCGGACGGACTAGCGGGAGGTCCGGGGAGCTGTTTTTT.

The chain carries TRBV9 and TRBJ2-5, with 10 positions matching TRBD2. V shed 5 bases, J shed 2 bases, and the junction held 6 bases outside the gene matches. The CDR3 sequence is 15 residues long. CDR1 is SGDLS, CDR2 YYNGEE, per germline. The CDR3: CASSASGSRQETQYF. CDR3 nucleotides: TGTGCCAGCAGTGCTAGCGGGAGTCGGCAAGAGACCCAGTACTTC.

This clonotype was recorded a few times. J is TRBJ2-7 and V is TRBV4-3; D is perhaps TRBD1 (5 bases). The CDR3 is 14 residues long. V lost 0 bases and J lost 5, with 11 bases in between. Germline CDR1 reads LGHNA; CDR2 reads YSLEER. DNA for the CDR3: TGCGCCAGCAGCCAAGAGACAGTATACCACGAGCAGTACTTC. It specifies CASSQETVYHEQYF.

V is TRBV9 and J is TRBJ2-1; D assignment may be TRBD1 or TRBD2 (5 bases each). V was pared by 0 bases and J by 9 bases, with 10 bases between. CDR3 length: 13 amino acids. The germline V gene has CDR1 SGDLS and CDR2 YYNGEE. The CDR3 loop is CASSVGGEREQFF. The CDR3 bases are TGTGCCAGCAGCGTAGGAGGGGAGCGTGAGCAGTTCTTC.

V gene TRBV28 combines with J gene TRBJ2-7, with D possibly being TRBD2 (6 bases). This CDR3 spans 15 amino acids. The germline CDR1 and CDR2 sequences are MDHEN and SYDVKM. Trimming pared 8 bases from V and 4 bases from J, leaving 21 bases between. The CDR3 reads CASRRDSLTLYEQYF. In DNA, the CDR3 is TGTGCCAGCCGGAGGGACTCCCTAACCCTATACGAGCAGTACTTC.